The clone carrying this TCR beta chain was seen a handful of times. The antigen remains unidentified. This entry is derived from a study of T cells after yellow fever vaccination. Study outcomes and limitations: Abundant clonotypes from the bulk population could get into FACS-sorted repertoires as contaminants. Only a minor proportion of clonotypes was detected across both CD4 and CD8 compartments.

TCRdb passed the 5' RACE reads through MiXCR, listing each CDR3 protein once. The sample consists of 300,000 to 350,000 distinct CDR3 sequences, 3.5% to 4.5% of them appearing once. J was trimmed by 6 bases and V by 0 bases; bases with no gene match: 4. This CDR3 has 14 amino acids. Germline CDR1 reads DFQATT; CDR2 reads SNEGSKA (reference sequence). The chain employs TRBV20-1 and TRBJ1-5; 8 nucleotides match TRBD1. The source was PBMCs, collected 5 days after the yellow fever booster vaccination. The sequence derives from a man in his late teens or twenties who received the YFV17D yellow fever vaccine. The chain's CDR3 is CSARETGTGQPQHF. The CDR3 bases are TGCAGTGCTAGAGAGACAGGGACAGGTCAGCCCCAGCATTTT.